The rows below give T cell receptor beta chains drawn from one sample of a study of T cell changes during pregnancy in multiple sclerosis. The data were produced by immunoSEQ multiplex PCR, yet TCRdb's version contains in-frame clones alone and is incomplete. The sample carries more than 50,000 clones, roughly nine tenths recorded once. The sequencing used peripheral blood, collected in the first trimester of pregnancy. Receptors originate from a female donor with multiple sclerosis, enrolled in a pregnancy study. CDR3s leave out the opening cysteine and the closing phenylalanine or tryptophan.

v_call	j_call	cdr3_aa
TRBV7-2	TRBJ2-3	ASSRRGGTSTDTQY
TRBV2	TRBJ1-2	ASSEAGTGVLYGYT
TRBV18	TRBJ1-1	ASSPGENLNTEAF
TRBV18	TRBJ1-2	ASSPESVGYGYT
TRBV5-6	TRBJ2-2	ASSLAGANTGELF
TRBV13	TRBJ2-7	ASSFGVSYEQY
TRBV9	TRBJ2-1	ASSAQTGFPNEQF
TRBV7-9	TRBJ2-1	ASSLAWGGTGTYNEQF
TRBV4-2	TRBJ2-2	ASSQPGTGVTGELF
TRBV7-9	TRBJ1-3	ASSPDRSSGNTIY
TRBV2	TRBJ1-2	ASSLGLGAGGYT
TRBV12-5	TRBJ1-5	ASGLVLETLLSNQPQH
TRBV13	TRBJ2-1	ASSKGLAGGKSRSEQF
TRBV5-1	TRBJ2-3	ASSSPLWTSGRVPSTDTQY
TRBV6-4	TRBJ1-1	ASSESQGTEAF
TRBV2	TRBJ2-7	ATRPGQGNYEQY
TRBV6-5	TRBJ2-5	ASSYSGQGVWTQY
TRBV5-1	TRBJ1-1	ASSNGDSLNTEAF
TRBV27	TRBJ2-1	ASSLFPSGKEQF
TRBV19	TRBJ1-5	ASSRVGVSNQPQH
TRBV12-1	TRBJ2-6	ASSPRRSSRGLSGANVLT
TRBV27	TRBJ1-1	ASSLRGPTGVTEAF
TRBV6-1	TRBJ1-2	ASSEIWTGVVYT
TRBV7-8	TRBJ1-2	ASSLEAGSEYYGYT
TRBV6-1	TRBJ2-7	ASSGTGPYEQY
TRBV19	TRBJ1-1	ASSPQSAEAF
TRBV7-6	TRBJ1-5	ASSLEIGGVIQPQH
TRBV9	TRBJ2-1	ASSGRTGNYEQF
TRBV4-2	TRBJ1-4	ASSQDAGAANEKLF
TRBV7-7	TRBJ1-3	ASSLSPSSGNTIY
TRBV5-1	TRBJ1-2	ASSLEGRAVSGYT
TRBV19	TRBJ1-2	ASSIQSTGTGYI
TRBV4-2	TRBJ1-2	ASSQDRQELYGYT
TRBV6-6	TRBJ1-5	ASSYRDTNQPQH
TRBV11-3	TRBJ2-7	ASSNRRQGAYEQY
TRBV7-2	TRBJ2-3	ASSPTRGRTQY
TRBV7-2	TRBJ1-2	ASSLEGRYGYT
TRBV7-2	TRBJ1-1	ASSLAQGGDTEAF
TRBV6-5	TRBJ2-7	ASSYGEGTYEQY
TRBV11-3	TRBJ1-6	ASSLVSQGSPLH
TRBV9	TRBJ2-5	ASSPRLTNQETQY
TRBV28	TRBJ1-1	ASSLGWRGEAF
TRBV6-1	TRBJ2-7	ASTEGGREQY
TRBV7-9	TRBJ1-1	ASSRQGEHTEAF
TRBV11-1	TRBJ2-7	ASSQPQGGIEQY
TRBV7-2	TRBJ1-2	ASSLGGQNGYT
TRBV11-2	TRBJ2-1	ASSLDPLAGGNEQF
TRBV9	TRBJ2-1	ASSGGLAGYNEQF
TRBV6-5	TRBJ2-1	ASSRRLAENNEQF
TRBV19	TRBJ2-4	ASSVSDGRDNPLAKNIQY
TRBV6-5	TRBJ2-7	ASRFDRLGEQY
TRBV15	TRBJ1-1	ATSRGYQNTEAF
TRBV6-1	TRBJ1-1	ASRGRENTEAF